A selection of T cell receptor beta chains follows, all from one sample in a study of cytomegalovirus exposure and HLA in healthy donors. Only in-frame clones appear in the TCRdb table, and some are missing; sequencing was by immunoSEQ multiplex PCR. The sample shows some 140,000 clones, approximately 86% of them seen only once. Material: PBMCs. The receptors shown here come from a man aged 18 to 29 in good health and CMV-seropositive. Both conserved end residues are part of each CDR3. D genes are given only for firm matches. Clone size is not always given. Where it is, it says once, few, many or a class for expanded clones.

j_call v_call d_call clone_size cdr3_aa cdr3_nt
TRBJ2-5 TRBV9 TRBD2 . CASSVSGTSGLETQYF TGTGCCAGCAGCGTATCCGGGACTAGCGGGTTGGAGACCCAGTACTTC
TRBJ1-2 TRBV19 TRBD1 . CASSKRQGTNYGYTF TGTGCCAGTAGTAAACGACAGGGCACTAACTATGGCTACACCTTC
TRBJ1-2 TRBV7-2 . . CASSLALQVPYGYTF TGTGCCAGCAGCTTAGCGCTTCAGGTACCCTATGGCTACACCTTC
TRBJ1-1 TRBV5-6 . . CASSLKQLNTEAFF TGTGCCAGCAGCTTAAAACAGCTGAACACTGAAGCTTTCTTT
TRBJ2-1 TRBV4-2 . . CASSQAPDINEQFF TGTGCCAGCAGCCAAGCTCCCGACATCAATGAGCAGTTCTTC
TRBJ1-1 TRBV2 TRBD1 . CASSLDRDAEAFF TGTGCCAGCAGCCTGGACAGGGACGCTGAAGCTTTCTTT
TRBJ1-2 TRBV9 . . CASSPGGLYGYTF TGTGCCAGCAGTCCCGGGGGACTCTATGGCTACACCTTC
TRBJ1-1 TRBV4-3 . . CASSFRAGGDTEAFF TGCGCCAGCAGCTTTCGGGCCGGGGGGGACACTGAAGCTTTCTTT
TRBJ2-2 TRBV5-1 TRBD1 . CASSQSGTANTGELFF TGCGCCAGCAGCCAGTCCGGGACAGCGAACACCGGGGAGCTGTTTTTT
TRBJ1-3 TRBV18 . . CASSPREASGNTIYF TGTGCCAGCTCACCCAGGGAGGCCTCTGGAAACACCATATATTTT
TRBJ1-4 TRBV9 TRBD1 few CASSADRGKLFF TGTGCCAGCAGCGCCGACAGGGGGAAACTGTTTTTT
TRBJ1-1 TRBV9 . . CASSVGSDSGAFF TGTGCCAGCAGCGTAGGATCGGACAGCGGAGCTTTCTTT
TRBJ2-5 TRBV18 TRBD2 . CASSRTSGNNLETQYF TGTGCCAGCTCGCGGACTAGCGGGAATAATTTAGAGACCCAGTACTTC
TRBJ2-1 TRBV13 TRBD2 . CASSQGLAGVYDEQFF TGTGCCAGCAGCCAAGGACTAGCGGGAGTTTATGATGAGCAGTTCTTC
TRBJ2-3 TRBV6-5 . once CASGRGGRLDTQYF TGTGCCAGCGGTCGCGGAGGCCGGTTGGATACGCAGTATTTT
TRBJ1-5 TRBV30 . . CAWSDPPGHLNQPQHF TGTGCCTGGAGTGATCCGCCGGGACACCTCAATCAGCCCCAGCATTTT
TRBJ2-7 TRBV14 . . CASSHPWVEGGHEQYF TGTGCCAGCAGCCACCCCTGGGTAGAGGGTGGCCACGAGCAGTACTTC
TRBJ2-7 TRBV6-5 . . CASSYSGQYEQYF TGTGCCAGCAGTTACTCGGGGCAGTACGAGCAGTACTTC
TRBJ2-2 TRBV7-2 . . CASSLQGVGELFF TGTGCCAGCAGCTTACAGGGTGTCGGGGAGCTGTTTTTT
TRBJ1-2 TRBV4-3 . . CASSQEGGAAGYTF TGCGCCAGCAGCCAAGAGGGAGGGGCGGCTGGCTACACCTTC
TRBJ1-2 TRBV7-2 . . CASSLDLRANYGYTF TGTGCCAGCAGCTTAGATCTGCGGGCTAACTATGGCTACACCTTC
TRBJ1-2 TRBV6-5 TRBD1 . CASSYGTGGPYFSYTF TGTGCCAGCAGTTACGGGACAGGGGGACCCTACTTTTCTTACACCTTC